Listed here are 4 T cell receptor beta chains from one sample, sequenced in a study of blood T cell repertoires in COVID-19. Assay: immunoSEQ multiplex PCR; the TCRdb copy retains only in-frame clones and omits some. The data hold fewer than 400,000 clones, with 85% to 90% observed a single time. Sequenced material: PBMCs or T cells enriched from blood (not recorded which). These receptors were collected from a woman in her forties or fifties who had recovered from COVID-19.

Only one count was recorded for this clone. This chain uses TRBV19 with TRBJ1-5, with D hard to call. V was cut by 6 bases and J by 0 bases, with 6 bases left in between. This CDR3 contains 13 residues. The V gene's germline CDR1 is LNHDA and CDR2 SQIVND (reference sequence). The CDR3 loop is CASRQNSNQPQHF. The CDR3, as DNA: TGTGCCAGTAGACAGAATAGCAATCAGCCCCAGCATTTT.

The gene calls are TRBV28 and TRBJ2-2; TRBD1 matches at 7 bases. This CDR3 is 18 amino acids long. Germline V gene sequence: CDR1 MDHEN, CDR2 SYDVKM. J was trimmed by 1 base and V by 7 bases; bases with no gene match: 15. The CDR3 DNA follows: TGTGCCAGCATATCGGGACAGTTACTTGAGGTGAACACCGGGGAGCTGTTTTTT. As protein: CASISGQLLEVNTGELFF.

This clone was seen a single time. The V and J genes are TRBV3-1 (or the pseudogene TRBV3-2) and TRBJ2-3; TRBD1 aligns across 8 bases. The CDR3 is made up of 16 amino acids. CDR1 LGHDT and CDR2 YNNKEL come from the germline V gene (reference sequence). V was clipped by 5 bases and J by 3 bases; unmatched bases: 10. The CDR3 is CASSFRRQGLTDTQYF. The CDR3 DNA sequence: TGTGCCAGCAGCTTCCGAAGACAGGGGTTGACAGATACGCAGTATTTT.

The chain uses TRBV27 and TRBJ2-7, with TRBD1 matching 7 bases. Germline assignment: CDR1 MNHEY and CDR2 SMNVEV (reference sequence). V lost 6 bases and J lost 3; bases outside the gene matches: 8. This CDR3 has 14 amino acids. The CDR3 DNA reads as TGTGCCAGCAGGGGACAGACCTCGATCTACGAGCAGTACTTC. The encoded protein is CASRGQTSIYEQYF.